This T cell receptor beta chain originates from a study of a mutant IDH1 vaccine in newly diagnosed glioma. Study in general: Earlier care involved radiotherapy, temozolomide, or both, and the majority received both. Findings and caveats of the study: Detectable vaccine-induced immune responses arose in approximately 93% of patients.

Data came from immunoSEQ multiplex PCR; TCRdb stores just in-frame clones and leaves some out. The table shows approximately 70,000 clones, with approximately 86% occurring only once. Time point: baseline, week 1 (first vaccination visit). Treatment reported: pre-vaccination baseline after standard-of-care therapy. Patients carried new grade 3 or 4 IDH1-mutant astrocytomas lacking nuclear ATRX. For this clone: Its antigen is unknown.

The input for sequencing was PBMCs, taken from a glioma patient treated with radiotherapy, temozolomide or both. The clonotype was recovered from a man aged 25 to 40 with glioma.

CDR3 protein: CASSPRTGNQPQHF. The CDR3 DNA is TGTGCCAGCAGTCCCCGGACAGGCAATCAGCCCCAGCATTTT. The rearrangement uses TRBV27 and TRBJ1-5; D is perhaps TRBD1 (6 bases). With 5 bases removed from V and 2 bases from J, the gap between germline ends came to 10 bases. The germline gives CDR1 MNHEY, CDR2 SMNVEV (reference sequence). This CDR3 region has 14 residues.